Listed below are T cell receptor beta chains from one sample, sequenced in a study of OX40 agonist ivuxolimab in advanced cancers. Sequenced by immunoSEQ multiplex PCR; TCRdb stores in-frame clones only, minus some. This sample yields tens of thousands of clones, of which about 87% are seen a single time; approximately 4.8% belongs to the top ten. The starting material was CD4+ or CD8+ T cells sorted from blood, obtained in a trial of the OX40 agonist ivuxolimab. These receptor sequences come from an adult with an advanced solid tumor such as melanoma, head and neck, liver or kidney cancer. Both conserved end residues are part of each CDR3. Fields, in order: V gene, J gene, D gene, clone size, CDR3 protein, CDR3 DNA. A D gene is named only where the DNA matches it firmly. Expanded clones are given a class, and other clones once, few, many or no size at all.

TRBV27	TRBJ2-6	NA	NA	CASSLRGANVLTF	TGTGCCAGCAGTTTACGTGGGGCCAACGTCCTGACTTTC
TRBV28	TRBJ1-1	NA	NA	CASRQVNTEAFF	TGTGCCAGCAGGCAGGTGAACACTGAAGCTTTCTTT
TRBV6-4	TRBJ1-2	TRBD1	once	CASSIGQGQGYTF	TGTGCCAGCAGTATTGGACAGGGTCAAGGCTACACCTTC
TRBV18	TRBJ2-1	TRBD1	NA	CASSRDRGPFGEQFF	TGTGCCAGCTCACGGGACAGGGGGCCGTTCGGTGAGCAGTTCTTC
TRBV7-2	TRBJ2-1	NA	NA	CASRPGGDRVRLEQFF	TGTGCCAGCAGACCGGGGGGGGACAGGGTTCGTCTTGAGCAGTTCTTC
TRBV10-3	TRBJ1-5	NA	few	CAISEKGGGEPQHF	TGTGCCATCAGTGAGAAGGGCGGGGGGGAGCCCCAGCATTTT
TRBV4-1	TRBJ2-1	TRBD2	NA	CASSQELRTSGSVRQFF	TGCGCCAGCAGCCAAGAACTTCGGACTAGCGGGAGTGTTAGGCAGTTCTTC
TRBV10-1	TRBJ2-2	NA	NA	CASRQGPNTGELFF	TGCGCCAGCAGGCAGGGGCCTAACACCGGGGAGCTGTTTTTT
TRBV5-6	TRBJ2-5	TRBD2	NA	CASRMGLAGVQETQYF	TGTGCCAGCAGGATGGGACTAGCGGGAGTACAAGAGACCCAGTACTTC
TRBV4-1	TRBJ2-5	TRBD1	NA	CASSQDLNRGRETQYF	TGCGCCAGCAGCCAAGACTTAAACAGGGGCAGGGAGACCCAGTACTTC
TRBV6-5	TRBJ1-5	TRBD1	NA	CASSWDRNNQPQHF	TGTGCCAGCAGTTGGGACAGGAACAATCAGCCCCAGCATTTT
TRBV6-5	TRBJ1-1	TRBD1	NA	CASSEQGGNTEAFF	TGTGCCAGCAGTGAACAGGGGGGGAACACTGAAGCTTTCTTT
TRBV7-2	TRBJ2-1	NA	NA	CASSLDSYNEQFF	TGTGCCAGCAGCTTAGACAGTTACAATGAGCAGTTCTTC
TRBV6-5	TRBJ2-3	TRBD2	NA	CASSLGLAGDTQYF	TGTGCCAGCAGTCTCGGACTAGCGGGAGATACGCAGTATTTT
TRBV19	TRBJ1-1	TRBD1	NA	CASSSGQQNTEAFF	TGTGCCAGTAGTTCGGGACAGCAGAACACTGAAGCTTTCTTT